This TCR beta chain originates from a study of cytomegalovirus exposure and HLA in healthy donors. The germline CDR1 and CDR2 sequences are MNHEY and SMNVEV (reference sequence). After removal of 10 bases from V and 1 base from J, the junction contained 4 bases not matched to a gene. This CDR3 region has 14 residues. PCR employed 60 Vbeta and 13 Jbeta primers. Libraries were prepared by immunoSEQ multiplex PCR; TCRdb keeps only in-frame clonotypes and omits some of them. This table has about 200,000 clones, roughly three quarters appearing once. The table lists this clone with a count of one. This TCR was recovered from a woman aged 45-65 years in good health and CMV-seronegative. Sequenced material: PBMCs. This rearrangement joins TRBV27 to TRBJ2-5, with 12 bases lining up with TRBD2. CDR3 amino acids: CATRTSGIQETQYF. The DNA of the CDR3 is TGTGCCACCCGGACTAGCGGGATCCAAGAGACCCAGTACTTC.